This entry lists 31 T cell receptor beta chains sequenced from one sample in a study of blood T cell repertoires in COVID-19. Sequencing was performed with immunoSEQ multiplex PCR; in TCRdb, only in-frame clones are kept and a portion is missing. The data show fewer than 120,000 clones, 88% seen once. Sequenced material: peripheral blood. Source of these receptors: a woman aged 45-65 years with acute or convalescent COVID-19.

This clone was observed a handful of times. The chain recombines TRBV5-1 with TRBJ2-1; weak D call: TRBD2 (6 bases). Germline values: CDR1 SGHRS, CDR2 YFSETQ. The CDR3 extends over 12 amino acids. Trimming took off 3 bases at V and 6 bases at J, with 7 bases between the two ends. The CDR3 region is CASSWDFNEQFF. CDR3 DNA sequence: TGCGCCAGCAGCTGGGACTTCAATGAGCAGTTCTTC. Filled out from reference TRBV5-1 and TRBJ2-1, the complete variable domain reads KAGVTQTPRYLIKTRGQQVTLSCSPISGHRSVSWYQQTPGQGLQFLFEYFSETQRNKGNFPGRFSGRQFSNSRSEMNVSTLELGDSALYLCASSWDFNEQFFGPGTRLTVL.

This clone was seen a single time. This sequence joins TRBV6-6 and TRBJ2-5, with 8 positions matching TRBD1. This CDR3 comprises 17 residues. V shed 5 bases, J shed 3 bases, and the junction held 14 bases outside the gene matches. Germline values: CDR1 MNHNY, CDR2 SVGAGI (reference sequence). DNA of the CDR3: TGTGCCAGCAGTCGGACCCGGACAGGGCGAGTTGAAGAGACCCAGTACTTC. Protein product: CASSRTRTGRVEETQYF.

The V gene is TRBV7-9, the J gene TRBJ2-1; 8 nucleotides match TRBD2. The CDR3 is 16 amino acids. Germline trimming cut 7 bases from V and 6 bases from J; bases unmatched to any gene: 14. Per germline, CDR1 SEHNR and CDR2 FQNEAQ (reference sequence). CDR3 in DNA: TGTGCCAGCATCCCCCAGGGAGCGGGAGTCGGCAATGAGCAGTTCTTC. Encoded protein: CASIPQGAGVGNEQFF. Full variable domain (missing parts from reference TRBV7-9 and TRBJ2-1): DTGVSQNPRHKITKRGQNVTFRCDPISEHNRLYWYRQTLGQGPEFLTYFQNEAQLEKSRLLSDRFSAERPKGSFSTLEIQRTEQGDSAMYLCASIPQGAGVGNEQFFGPGTRLTVL.

The CDR3: CASSQGLADTYEQYF. CDR3 in DNA: TGTGCCAGCAGCCAAGGACTAGCGGACACCTACGAGCAGTACTTC. The rearrangement uses TRBV14 and TRBJ2-7; TRBD2 agrees at 9 bases. Germline CDR1 reads SGHDN; CDR2 reads FVKESK. The ends lost 1 base at V and 2 bases at J; junction bases unmatched: 3. The CDR3 contains 15 residues. Drawing the rest from reference TRBV14 and TRBJ2-7, the complete variable domain is EAGVTQFPSHSVIEKGQTVTLRCDPISGHDNLYWYRRVMGKEIKFLLHFVKESKQDESGMPNNRFLAERTGGTYSTLKVQPAELEDSGVYFCASSQGLADTYEQYFGPGTRLTVT.

The chain employs TRBV6-5 and TRBJ1-5; D is undetermined. Trimming removed 8 bases from V and 2 bases from J, with 16 bases in between. Per the germline V gene, CDR1 is MNHEY and CDR2 is SVGAGI. The CDR3 has 15 residues. The CDR3 here is CASDTNKLGNQPQHF. In DNA, the CDR3 is TGTGCCAGCGACACAAACAAGCTCGGCAATCAGCCCCAGCATTTT.

This chain connects TRBV18 to TRBJ1-4, with D possibly TRBD1 on 6 matching bases. The germline V gene encodes CDR1 KGHSH and CDR2 LQKENI. V lost 8 bases and J lost 5, with 12 bases in between. The CDR3 length is 13 residues. Written as DNA, the CDR3 is TGTGCCAGCCAATCGGGACAAAATGAAAAACTGTTTTTT. Encoded protein: CASQSGQNEKLFF. Using reference TRBV18 and TRBJ1-4 for the parts outside the CDR3, the full variable domain is NAGVMQNPRHLVRRRGQEARLRCSPMKGHSHVYWYRQLPEEGLKFMVYLQKENIIDESGMPKERFSAEFPKEGPSILRIQQVVRGDSAAYFCASQSGQNEKLFFGSGTQLSVL.

The chain employs TRBV7-9 and TRBJ2-1, with 7 bases that match TRBD2. From germline, CDR1 is SEHNR and CDR2 FQNEAQ (reference sequence). The CDR3 spans 17 residues. Trimming at V came to 5 bases and at J to 6 bases, leaving 16 bases not matched to a gene. The CDR3 is CASSTLGLVMGSNEQFF. The CDR3 region has the DNA TGTGCCAGCAGCACCCTAGGACTAGTGATGGGGTCCAATGAGCAGTTCTTC.

The V gene is TRBV10-2, the J gene TRBJ2-5, with D unclear. The germline V and J ends were trimmed by 0 bases and 5 bases, with 10 bases remaining between them. Germline V gene sequence: CDR1 WSHSY, CDR2 SAAADI. This CDR3 has 14 residues. For the CDR3, the DNA is TGCGCCAGCAGTGAGTCTGGGTTCGGGGAGACCCAGTACTTC. It encodes CASSESGFGETQYF.

The chain couples TRBV28 to TRBJ1-1; D unresolved. CDR1 MDHEN and CDR2 SYDVKM come from the germline V gene. The CDR3 consists of 14 residues. V lost 4 bases, J lost 3 bases, and 12 bases lay in between. The CDR3 DNA reads as TGTGCCAGCAGTTGGGAGAGGTGGTACACTGAAGCTTTCTTT. It translates to CASSWERWYTEAFF.

This clone was detected only a few times. The V gene is TRBV4-1, the J gene TRBJ2-3; 15 bases align to TRBD2. The CDR3 sequence is 18 residues long. Germline V gene sequence: CDR1 MGHRA, CDR2 YSYEKL. V was pared by 4 bases and J by 3 bases, with 8 bases of the junction left unmatched. The DNA of the CDR3 is TGCGCCAGCAGCCTTAACCCGGGACTAGCGGGAGGTACAGATACGCAGTATTTT. This encodes CASSLNPGLAGGTDTQYF.

The table lists this clone with a count of one. The J gene is TRBJ2-2, the V gene TRBV28, with 9 bases lining up with TRBD1. Germline CDR1 reads MDHEN; CDR2 reads SYDVKM. The CDR3 is made up of 18 amino acids. V was clipped by 5 bases and J by 5 bases; unmatched bases: 15. The DNA for the CDR3 is TGTGCCAGCAGTCACGGACAGGGGCGCCTAGGATGGACCGGGGAGCTGTTTTTT. Translated: CASSHGQGRLGWTGELFF. The entire variable domain, with the rest obtained from reference TRBV28 and TRBJ2-2, is as follows: DVKVTQSSRYLVKRTGEKVFLECVQDMDHENMFWYRQDPGLGLRLIYFSYDVKMKEKGDIPEGYSVSREKKERFSLILESASTNQTSMYLCASSHGQGRLGWTGELFFGEGSRLTVL.

The V call is TRBV30, the J call TRBJ1-1; D may be TRBD1 (6 bases). Germline V gene lookup returns CDR1 GTSNPN and CDR2 SVGIG (reference sequence). V dropped 1 base and J dropped 6 bases, with 12 bases sitting between them. The CDR3 is 13 amino acids. The chain's CDR3 is CAWSAGTSAEAFF. As DNA, the CDR3 is TGTGCCTGGAGTGCCGGGACAAGCGCTGAAGCTTTCTTT.

The V call is TRBV6-5, the J call TRBJ2-1; TRBD2 aligns across 10 bases. V lost 0 bases, J lost 7 bases, and 3 bases stayed unmatched. The CDR3 contains 15 residues. Germline V lookup: CDR1 MNHEY, CDR2 SVGAGI. The CDR3 region is CASSYSLAGANEQFF. The CDR3, as DNA: TGTGCCAGCAGTTACTCCCTAGCGGGAGCTAATGAGCAGTTCTTC.

The V gene is TRBV19, the J gene TRBJ1-5; D is ambiguous. The germline gives CDR1 LNHDA, CDR2 SQIVND (reference sequence). The CDR3 is 14 amino acids. V gave up 8 bases and J gave up 3 bases, with 14 bases separating them. CDR3 coding DNA: TGTGCCAGTGGATCCAGACACAACAATCAGCCCCAGCATTTT. Its translation is CASGSRHNNQPQHF.

The V call is TRBV12-3 or TRBV12-4, the J call TRBJ1-6; TRBD1 might be the D (5 bases). CDR3 length equals 12 residues. V was clipped by 6 bases and J by 7 bases, with 7 bases between them. The CDR3 region has the DNA TGTGCCAGCAGGGGGGGAAATTCACCCCTCCACTTT. Translated: CASRGGNSPLHF.

The chain employs TRBV27 and TRBJ2-1, with 7 bases lining up with TRBD1. This CDR3 comprises 13 residues. The trim removed 11 bases at V and 7 bases at J, leaving 11 bases unmatched. Germline CDR1 and CDR2: MNHEY and SMNVEV (reference sequence). The CDR3: CASRRQGRNEQFF. The DNA of the CDR3 is TGTGCCTCCCGTCGACAGGGAAGGAATGAGCAGTTCTTC.

The chain couples TRBV10-3 to TRBJ1-5; 8 nucleotides line up with TRBD1. V shed 10 bases and J 3 bases; nucleotides not matched to a gene: 11. The CDR3 is 15 residues long. Germline V gives CDR1 ENHRY, CDR2 SYGVKD. The CDR3 protein is CATTGTGDNNQPQHF. The CDR3 DNA reads as TGTGCCACCACTGGGACAGGAGATAACAATCAGCCCCAGCATTTT.

The chain employs TRBV24-1 and TRBJ2-5; D may be TRBD2 (5 bases). V was clipped by 6 bases and J by 2 bases, with 9 bases between them. The germline gives CDR1 KGHDR, CDR2 SFDVKD. CDR3 size: 13 residues. CDR3 sequence (DNA): TGTGCCACCAGTTTTTCGGGGCAAGAGACCCAGTACTTC. As protein: CATSFSGQETQYF.

CDR3 coding DNA: TGTGCCAGTAGTGTCAGGGGGACTGAAGCTTTCTTT. It yields the protein CASSVRGTEAFF. J is TRBJ1-1 and V is TRBV19; 7 bases are a match to TRBD1. CDR1 LNHDA and CDR2 SQIVND come from the germline V gene (reference sequence). J was trimmed by 5 bases and V by 5 bases; bases with no gene match: 2. The CDR3 has 12 residues.

The chain carries TRBV6-2 or TRBV6-3 and TRBJ2-2; 7 nucleotides match TRBD2. After removal of 2 bases from V and 4 bases from J, the junction contained 13 bases not matched to a gene. The CDR3 consists of 18 residues. The V gene's germline CDR1 is MNHEY and CDR2 SVGEGT. CDR3 protein: CASSYGPLAGVFTGELFF. As DNA, the CDR3 is TGTGCCAGCAGTTACGGCCCTTTGGCGGGAGTTTTCACCGGGGAGCTGTTTTTT.

This chain uses TRBV7-2 with TRBJ2-3; 10 bases match TRBD2. Germline V CDR1 and CDR2: SGHTA, FQGNSA. J gave up 1 base and V 6 bases, and 13 bases lay outside the gene matches. CDR3 size: 18 residues. The CDR3 nucleotides are TGTGCCAGCAGGAAAACTAGCGGGATCACAGACCGCACAGATACGCAGTATTTT. It is translated as CASRKTSGITDRTDTQYF.

This chain connects TRBV30 to TRBJ2-3; 7 bases are shared with TRBD1. From germline, CDR1 is GTSNPN and CDR2 SVGIG (reference sequence). The junction had 3 bases not matched to a gene; V was cut back by 2 bases and J by 4 bases. The CDR3 consists of 13 residues. The CDR3 protein is CAWSYRGPDTQYF. Here the CDR3 DNA reads TGTGCCTGGAGTTACAGGGGCCCAGATACGCAGTATTTT.

The chain links TRBV28 to TRBJ2-2; 9 nucleotides align to TRBD1. J was trimmed by 3 bases and V by 3 bases; bases with no gene match: 2. CDR3 size: 15 residues. Looked up from germline, CDR1 is MDHEN and CDR2 is SYDVKM. The CDR3 sequence: CASSFGDRDTGELFF. CDR3 bases: TGTGCCAGCAGTTTTGGGGACAGGGACACCGGGGAGCTGTTTTTT.

This sequence joins TRBV3-1 (or the pseudogene TRBV3-2) and TRBJ2-3; maybe TRBD2 (5 bases). CDR3 length equals 13 residues. The germline V gene encodes CDR1 LGHDT and CDR2 YNNKEL (reference sequence). V lost 1 base and J 11 bases, leaving 13 bases between the germline ends. CDR3 nucleotides: TGTGCCAGCAGCCAAGCACCAACCCGGGGGCAGTATTTT. Amino acid sequence: CASSQAPTRGQYF.

The chain uses TRBV7-9 and TRBJ2-3, with a possible D match to TRBD1 (5 bases). The V gene's germline CDR1 is SEHNR and CDR2 FQNEAQ (reference sequence). This CDR3 has 15 residues. V was clipped by 1 base and J by 4 bases, with 12 bases between them. In nucleotides, the CDR3 is TGTGCCAGCAGCTTAGGGGGCGCTGGCCCAGATACGCAGTATTTT. It codes for CASSLGGAGPDTQYF.

CDR3 sequence: CATSRGGTGALAYEQYF. CDR3 DNA sequence: TGTGCCACCAGCAGAGGGGGAACAGGGGCCCTTGCCTACGAGCAGTACTTC. The chain joins TRBV15 to TRBJ2-7; 7 nucleotides line up with TRBD1. CDR3 length: 17 residues. The trim removed 1 base at V and 2 bases at J, leaving 11 bases unmatched. CDR1 LNHNV and CDR2 YYDKDF come from the germline V gene (reference sequence).

The V and J genes are TRBV5-3 and TRBJ2-7, with 7 bases aligning to TRBD2. TRBV5-3 is identified as an open reading frame with a role that is uncertain. The CDR3 length is 13 residues. V shed 4 bases and J 6 bases; nucleotides not matched to a gene: 7. Here the CDR3 reads CARSLPGTTEQYF. CDR3 sequence (DNA): TGTGCCAGAAGCCTCCCCGGGACTACCGAGCAGTACTTC.

The V call is TRBV7-9, the J call TRBJ1-3; weak D call: TRBD1 (5 bases). The CDR3 has 16 amino acids. V was pared by 3 bases and J by 0 bases, with 12 bases between. From germline, CDR1 is SEHNR and CDR2 FQNEAQ (reference sequence). CDR3 region: CASSFQGGGSGNTIYF. CDR3 bases: TGTGCCAGCAGCTTCCAAGGCGGGGGCTCTGGAAACACCATATATTTT.

The rearrangement uses TRBV19 and TRBJ2-1; D is perhaps TRBD2 (7 bases). V lost 5 bases to trimming and J lost 7 bases, with 15 bases between them. This CDR3 contains 14 residues. Germline loops: CDR1 LNHDA, CDR2 SQIVND (reference sequence). In DNA, the CDR3 is TGTGCCAGTAGTCCTCCAGGGGAGGGGAATGAGCAGTTCTTC. Translating gives CASSPPGEGNEQFF.

On this clone: A junction boundary mismatches the germline segment, possibly from a read error. The J gene is TRBJ1-2, the V gene TRBV19; no reliable D call. The germline V gene has CDR1 LNHDA and CDR2 SQIVND (reference sequence). This CDR3 contains 14 residues. This chain's CDR3 is CASSPRSGAGIGFF. CDR3 nucleotide sequence: TGTGCCAGTAGTCCCCGGTCAGGCGCGGGAATAGGATTCTTC.

The chain uses TRBV28 and TRBJ2-7; D is unclear. V gave up 8 bases and J gave up 3 bases, with 20 bases separating them. The CDR3 is 15 amino acids. Germline lookup yields CDR1 MDHEN and CDR2 SYDVKM. Here the CDR3 reads CASELIYDVFYEQYF. The CDR3 DNA reads as TGTGCCAGCGAACTAATTTATGACGTTTTCTACGAGCAGTACTTC.